This T cell receptor (beta chain) was observed in a study of monozygotic twins with inflammatory bowel disease. RNA in its total form was extracted from whole blood, and T cells were not sorted. CDR3 length: 14 residues. Looked up from germline, CDR1 is SGHRS and CDR2 is YFSETQ. Study-wide results and limits: IBD patients displayed reduced TCRbeta diversity (inverse Simpson) when set against healthy co-twins. Data gave no support to a single strong signal or clonotype associated with IBD.

TCRdb reprocessed the 5' RACE reads; each CDR3 protein has one entry and no DNA is given. This sample's table has approximately 330,000 distinct CDR3 sequences. In regard to this clonotype: Its antigen is unidentified.

The sample consisted of blood. The chain has TRBV5-1 and TRBJ1-6. The source is a human donor with ulcerative colitis or Crohn's disease, or a healthy co-twin of an affected twin (not recorded which). The CDR3 loop is CASTVDREGSPLHF. Full variable domain (outside the CDR3, taken from reference TRBV5-1 and TRBJ1-6): KAGVTQTPRYLIKTRGQQVTLSCSPISGHRSVSWYQQTPGQGLQFLFEYFSETQRNKGNFPGRFSGRQFSNSRSEMNVSTLELGDSALYLCASTVDREGSPLHFGNGTRLTVT.